This TCR beta chain was recovered during a study of blood T cell repertoires in COVID-19. CDR1 is MNHEY, CDR2 SMNVEV, per germline (reference sequence). CDR3 length: 12 amino acids. V lost 4 bases, J lost 5 bases, and 8 bases lay in between. Assay used: immunoSEQ multiplex PCR; TCRdb lists only in-frame clones, some missing. The data hold over 250,000 clones, with approximately 89% observed a single time. The clonotype was recovered from a woman aged 55-70 years who had recovered from COVID-19. Material for sequencing was PBMCs or T cells enriched from blood (not recorded which). The chain links TRBV27 to TRBJ2-5, with D hard to call. In DNA form, the CDR3 reads TGTGCCAGCAGTTCTGCGCTGGAGACCCAGTACTTC. It specifies CASSSALETQYF.